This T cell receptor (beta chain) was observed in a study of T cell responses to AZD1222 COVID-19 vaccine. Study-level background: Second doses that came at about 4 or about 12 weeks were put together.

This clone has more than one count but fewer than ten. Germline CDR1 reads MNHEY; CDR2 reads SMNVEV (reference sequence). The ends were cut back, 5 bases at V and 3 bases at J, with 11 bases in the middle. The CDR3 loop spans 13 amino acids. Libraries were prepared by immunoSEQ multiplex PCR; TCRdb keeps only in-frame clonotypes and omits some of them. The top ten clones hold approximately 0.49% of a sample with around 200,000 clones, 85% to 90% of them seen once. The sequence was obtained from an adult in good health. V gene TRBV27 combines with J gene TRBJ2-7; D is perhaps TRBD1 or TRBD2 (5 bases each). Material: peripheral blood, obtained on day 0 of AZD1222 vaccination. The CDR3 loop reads CASSPGSLYEQYF. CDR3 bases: TGTGCCAGCAGTCCAGGGAGCCTCTACGAGCAGTACTTC.